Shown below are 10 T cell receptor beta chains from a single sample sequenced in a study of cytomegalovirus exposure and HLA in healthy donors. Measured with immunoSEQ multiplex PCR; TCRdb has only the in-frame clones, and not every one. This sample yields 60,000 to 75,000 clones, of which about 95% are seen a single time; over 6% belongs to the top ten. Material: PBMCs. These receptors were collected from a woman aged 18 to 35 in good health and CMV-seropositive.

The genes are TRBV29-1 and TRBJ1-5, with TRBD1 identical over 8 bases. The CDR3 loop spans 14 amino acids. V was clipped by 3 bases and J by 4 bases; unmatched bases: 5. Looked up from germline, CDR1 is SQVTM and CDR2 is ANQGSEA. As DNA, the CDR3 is TGCAGCGTTGACGGACAGGGACCGAATCAGCCCCAGCATTTT. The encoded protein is CSVDGQGPNQPQHF.

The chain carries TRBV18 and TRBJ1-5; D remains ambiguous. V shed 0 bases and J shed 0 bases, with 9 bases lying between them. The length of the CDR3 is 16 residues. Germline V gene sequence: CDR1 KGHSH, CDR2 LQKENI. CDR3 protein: CASSPPGVSSNQPQHF. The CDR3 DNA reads TGTGCCAGCTCACCACCGGGAGTGAGTAGCAATCAGCCCCAGCATTTT. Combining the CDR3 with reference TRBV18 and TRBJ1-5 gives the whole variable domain NAGVMQNPRHLVRRRGQEARLRCSPMKGHSHVYWYRQLPEEGLKFMVYLQKENIIDESGMPKERFSAEFPKEGPSILRIQQVVRGDSAAYFCASSPPGVSSNQPQHFGDGTRLSIL.

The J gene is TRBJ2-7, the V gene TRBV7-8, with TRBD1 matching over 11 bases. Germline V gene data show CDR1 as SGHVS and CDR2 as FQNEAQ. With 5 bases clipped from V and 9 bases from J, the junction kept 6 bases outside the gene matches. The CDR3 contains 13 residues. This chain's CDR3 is CASSPGTGGTQYF. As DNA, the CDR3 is TGTGCCAGCAGCCCTGGGACAGGGGGTACGCAGTACTTC.

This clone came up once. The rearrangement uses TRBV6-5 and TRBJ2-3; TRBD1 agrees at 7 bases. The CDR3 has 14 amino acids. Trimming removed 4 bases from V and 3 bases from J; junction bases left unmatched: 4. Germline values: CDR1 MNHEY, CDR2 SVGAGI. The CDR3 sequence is CASSLGGLTDTQYF. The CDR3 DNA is TGTGCCAGCAGTTTAGGGGGCTTGACAGATACGCAGTATTTT.

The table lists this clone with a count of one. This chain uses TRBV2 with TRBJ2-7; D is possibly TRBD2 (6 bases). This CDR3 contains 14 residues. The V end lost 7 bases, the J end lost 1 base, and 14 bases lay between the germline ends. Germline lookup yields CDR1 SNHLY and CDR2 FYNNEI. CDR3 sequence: CASMSGRTSYEQYF. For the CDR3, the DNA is TGTGCCAGCATGTCGGGGAGGACGTCCTACGAGCAGTACTTC. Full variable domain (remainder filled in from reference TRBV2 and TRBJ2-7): EPEVTQTPSHQVTQMGQEVILRCVPISNHLYFYWYRQILGQKVEFLVSFYNNEISEKSEIFDDQFSVERPDGSNFTLKIRSTKLEDSAMYFCASMSGRTSYEQYFGPGTRLTVT.

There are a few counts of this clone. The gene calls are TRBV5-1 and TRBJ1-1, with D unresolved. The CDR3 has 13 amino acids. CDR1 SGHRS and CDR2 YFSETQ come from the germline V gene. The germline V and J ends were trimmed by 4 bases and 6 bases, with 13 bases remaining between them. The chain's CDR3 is CASSPNLFPEAFF. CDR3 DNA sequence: TGCGCCAGCAGCCCCAATTTGTTCCCTGAAGCTTTCTTT. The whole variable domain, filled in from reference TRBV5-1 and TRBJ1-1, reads KAGVTQTPRYLIKTRGQQVTLSCSPISGHRSVSWYQQTPGQGLQFLFEYFSETQRNKGNFPGRFSGRQFSNSRSEMNVSTLELGDSALYLCASSPNLFPEAFFGQGTRLTVV.

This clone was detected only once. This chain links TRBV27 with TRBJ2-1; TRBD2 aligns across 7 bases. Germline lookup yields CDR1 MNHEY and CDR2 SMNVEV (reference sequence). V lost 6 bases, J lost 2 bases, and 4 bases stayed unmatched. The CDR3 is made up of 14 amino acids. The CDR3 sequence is CASSQAGTYNEQFF. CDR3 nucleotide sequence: TGTGCCAGCAGCCAAGCGGGGACCTACAATGAGCAGTTCTTC.

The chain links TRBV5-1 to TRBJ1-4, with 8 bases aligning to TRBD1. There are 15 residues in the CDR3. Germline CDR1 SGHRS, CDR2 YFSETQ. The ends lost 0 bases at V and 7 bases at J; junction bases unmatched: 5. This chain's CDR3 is CASSLAEQGGEKLFF. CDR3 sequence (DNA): TGCGCCAGCAGCTTGGCCGAACAGGGGGGTGAAAAACTGTTTTTT.

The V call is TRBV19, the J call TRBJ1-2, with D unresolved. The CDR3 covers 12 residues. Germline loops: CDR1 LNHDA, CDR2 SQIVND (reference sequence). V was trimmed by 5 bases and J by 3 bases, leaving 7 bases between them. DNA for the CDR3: TGTGCCAGTAGTGCGAGGGACTATGGCTACACCTTC. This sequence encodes CASSARDYGYTF.

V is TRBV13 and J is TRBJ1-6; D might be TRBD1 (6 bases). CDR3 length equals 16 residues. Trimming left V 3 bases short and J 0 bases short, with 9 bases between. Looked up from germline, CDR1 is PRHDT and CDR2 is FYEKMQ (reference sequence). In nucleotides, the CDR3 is TGTGCCAGCAGCTTTACAGGGTCCTCCTATAATTCACCCCTCCACTTT. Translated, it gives CASSFTGSSYNSPLHF.